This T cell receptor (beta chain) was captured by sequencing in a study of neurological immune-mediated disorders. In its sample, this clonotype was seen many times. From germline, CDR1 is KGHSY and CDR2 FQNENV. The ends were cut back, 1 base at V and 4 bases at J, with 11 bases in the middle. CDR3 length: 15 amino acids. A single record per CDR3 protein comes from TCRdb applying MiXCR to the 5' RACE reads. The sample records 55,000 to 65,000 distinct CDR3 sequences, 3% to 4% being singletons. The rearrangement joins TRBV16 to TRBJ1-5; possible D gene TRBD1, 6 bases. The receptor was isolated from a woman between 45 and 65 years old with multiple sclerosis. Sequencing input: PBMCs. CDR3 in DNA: TGTGCCAGCAGCCAATTACAGGGAGGGAATCAGCCCCAGCATTTT. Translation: CASSQLQGGNQPQHF.